This T cell receptor (beta chain) was profiled in a study of regulatory T cells in long-lasting Graves disease. Overall study results and limits: Shared public clonotypes totalled about 2,700 in persistent patients, compared with approximately 970 in new patients.

Comments on this clonotype: The antigen remains undetermined.

V trimming: 5 bases; J trimming: 7 bases; junction bases outside the gene matches: 11. Germline CDR1 reads MNHEY; CDR2 reads SMNVEV (reference sequence). The CDR3 has 16 residues. Time point specified: persistent/refractory GD, antithyroid drugs over 5 years with positive TRAb. Researchers made the TCR library from RNA that was extracted from PBMCs. According to the study, TCR beta libraries were built with iRepertoire HTBI primers and CDR3-region Arm-PCR. TCRdb called the multiplex PCR reads again in MiXCR, with one record for every CDR3 protein. Of around 510,000 distinct CDR3 sequences detected, more than 20% appear once; the ten largest clones hold over 7.5%.

The sequences come from peripheral blood mononuclear cells (PBMCs), collected when the disease was refractory, from a patient treated with antithyroid drugs. V usage is TRBV27 and J usage is TRBJ2-7, with 13 bases fitting TRBD2. This receptor was obtained from a female donor with Graves disease. CDR3 region: CASSPRTSGSPKEQYF. DNA for the CDR3: TGTGCCAGCAGTCCAAGGACTAGCGGGAGCCCTAAGGAGCAGTACTTC.